This T cell receptor (beta chain) was sequenced for a study of blood T cell repertoires in COVID-19. As for the study in general: Acute and convalescent COVID-19 specimens originated in the United States, Italy and Spain.

This CDR3 region has 13 residues. Trimming stripped 3 bases from V and 0 bases from J, with 3 bases between. CDR1 and CDR2 (germline): SGHNT, YYREEE (reference sequence). Sequencing was performed with immunoSEQ multiplex PCR; in TCRdb, only in-frame clones are kept and a portion is missing. The repertoire holds 370,000 or so clones, with approximately 87% as singletons. Donors in Cohort 3 counted as recovered after two negative PCRs, clearance, or symptom resolution. This receptor was taken from a man between 25 and 39 years old who had recovered from COVID-19. V is TRBV5-4 and J is TRBJ2-2; D remains ambiguous. The sequencing input was PBMCs or T cells enriched from blood (not recorded which). This CDR3 is CASSSTNTGELFF. For the CDR3, the DNA is TGTGCCAGCAGCTCTACGAACACCGGGGAGCTGTTTTTT.